The present entry profiles one TCR beta chain with its context. The CDR3 spans 16 residues. Germline lookup yields CDR1 LGHNA and CDR2 YSLEER. These data are taken from a study of T cells expressing NK-cell markers. Each CDR3 protein gets one entry in TCRdb, which reprocessed the 5' RACE reads and gives no DNA. This table holds some 600,000 distinct CDR3 sequences. This receptor was obtained from a man aged 18 to 29 in good health. The source material was blood T cells: a sorted CD56 or NKG2C T cell subset, CD4+ or CD8+ T cells, or bulk PBMC T cells (not recorded which). The chain has TRBV4-3 and TRBJ2-2; there is no DNA to check the TCRdb D call of TRBD1. The CDR3: CASSRDHRVRTGELFF.